The rows below give T cell receptor beta chains drawn from one sample of a study of T cells after posttransplantation cyclophosphamide. Here immunoSEQ multiplex PCR was the method, and the copy in TCRdb shows in-frame clones only, minus some. Counted here are about 7,000 clones, about 92% occurring once; the ten biggest clones make up approximately 13%. Sequencing used PBMCs, obtained around 1,300 days after allogeneic stem cell transplant with posttransplant cyclophosphamide. Source of these receptors: a female patient aged 50-65 years who received an allogeneic stem cell transplant from a related donor, was CMV-positive, and had no GVHD. T cells may partly derive from the graft donor. CDR3s include the opening cysteine and the closing phenylalanine or tryptophan. The order of the fields is CDR3 DNA, CDR3 protein, V gene, D gene, clone size, J gene. The D gene is left open where the match is weak. Only some rows state a clone size, as once, few, many or a class for expanded clones.

cdr3_nt: TGTGCCAGCTCACCTGCGACAGGGACACAAGAGACCCAGTACTTC
cdr3_aa: CASSPATGTQETQYF
v_call: TRBV18
d_call: TRBD1
clone_size: -
j_call: TRBJ2-5

cdr3_nt: TGTGCCAGCAGTGGTCAGTCCACAGATACGCAGTATTTT
cdr3_aa: CASSGQSTDTQYF
v_call: TRBV2
d_call: -
clone_size: -
j_call: TRBJ2-3

cdr3_nt: TGTGCCAGCAGCTTGGTCCCCGAGGATACGCAGTATTTT
cdr3_aa: CASSLVPEDTQYF
v_call: TRBV5-4
d_call: -
clone_size: -
j_call: TRBJ2-3

cdr3_nt: TGTGCTAGCAGTTTATGGACCGGGACTAGGAACAATGAGCAGTTCTTC
cdr3_aa: CASSLWTGTRNNEQFF
v_call: TRBV28
d_call: TRBD2
clone_size: -
j_call: TRBJ2-1

cdr3_nt: TGTGCCAGCAGGATTGGGCAAGTAAGTGAAGCTTTCTTT
cdr3_aa: CASRIGQVSEAFF
v_call: TRBV2
d_call: -
clone_size: -
j_call: TRBJ1-1

cdr3_nt: TGTGCCAGCAGCTCCCCCCTAGAGGATGAGCAGTTCTTC
cdr3_aa: CASSSPLEDEQFF
v_call: TRBV7-9
d_call: -
clone_size: once
j_call: TRBJ2-1

cdr3_nt: TGTGCCAGCAGCGTAGGCTCGGGGAACACTGAAGCTTTCTTT
cdr3_aa: CASSVGSGNTEAFF
v_call: TRBV9
d_call: -
clone_size: -
j_call: TRBJ1-1

cdr3_nt: TGTGCCAGCAGCGTAGTGATCTCTGTGGAGGGTAAAACTGAAGCTTTCTTT
cdr3_aa: CASSVVISVEGKTEAFF
v_call: TRBV9
d_call: -
clone_size: -
j_call: TRBJ1-1

cdr3_nt: TGTGCCAGCAGTTTAGACTGGAACTATGGCTACACCTTC
cdr3_aa: CASSLDWNYGYTF
v_call: TRBV7-8
d_call: -
clone_size: -
j_call: TRBJ1-2

cdr3_nt: TGTGCCAGCTCCCCTCCCGCGGGAGTACGCGAGCAGTACTTC
cdr3_aa: CASSPPAGVREQYF
v_call: TRBV18
d_call: TRBD2
clone_size: once
j_call: TRBJ2-7

cdr3_nt: TGTGCCAGTAGTCCGACAGTCAATCAGCCCCAGCATTTT
cdr3_aa: CASSPTVNQPQHF
v_call: TRBV19
d_call: -
clone_size: few
j_call: TRBJ1-5

cdr3_nt: TGCGCCAGCAGCTTGGGCGGGGGTAGGAACACTGAAGCTTTCTTT
cdr3_aa: CASSLGGGRNTEAFF
v_call: TRBV5-1
d_call: -
clone_size: -
j_call: TRBJ1-1

cdr3_nt: TGTGCCAGCAGCTCCCACCCAAGCGGGGAGACCCAGTACTTC
cdr3_aa: CASSSHPSGETQYF
v_call: TRBV11-2
d_call: -
clone_size: -
j_call: TRBJ2-5

cdr3_nt: TGTGCCAGCCTCGGGGGATACTCTGGGGCCAACGTCCTGACTTTC
cdr3_aa: CASLGGYSGANVLTF
v_call: TRBV27
d_call: -
clone_size: -
j_call: TRBJ2-6

cdr3_nt: TGTGCCAGCAGCAACAACGCAGGGTCGGTAGAGACCCAGTACTTC
cdr3_aa: CASSNNAGSVETQYF
v_call: TRBV11-2
d_call: -
clone_size: -
j_call: TRBJ2-5

cdr3_nt: TGTGCCATCAGTGTCGGGCTAACCGCGGGAGAGCAGTACTTC
cdr3_aa: CAISVGLTAGEQYF
v_call: TRBV10-3
d_call: -
clone_size: -
j_call: TRBJ2-7